This TCR beta chain was sequenced in a study of cytomegalovirus exposure and HLA in healthy donors. As for this clone: What it binds is unknown.

The V and J ends lost 2 bases and 8 bases, in that order; junction bases with no gene match: 12. Looked up from germline, CDR1 is LGHNA and CDR2 is YSLEER. The CDR3 spans 17 residues. The PCR was carried out with 60 Vbeta primers and 13 Jbeta primers. Clones were sequenced by immunoSEQ multiplex PCR, and TCRdb holds only the in-frame ones, with some missing. The table records 65,000 to 95,000 clones, 78% of them present only once. Study-wide findings and caveats: Per a prior analysis, the majority of TCR beta V segments were productive roughly 90% or roughly 30% of the time. In most subjects, TCR beta sequences reportedly gave accurate predictions of HLA-A and HLA-B alleles. Several of the most significant clusters appeared, in a later analysis, to be linked to common viral pathogens. Follow-up analysis later connected one missense variant in DCLRE1C with trimming of TCR beta V- and J-genes.

The origin of this receptor is a male donor in good health and CMV-seropositive. The gene calls are TRBV4-3 and TRBJ2-1; 10 bases are a match to TRBD2. The sequenced sample consisted of PBMCs. The CDR3 sequence is CASSQHPSGSGGDEQFF. CDR3 sequence (DNA): TGCGCCAGCAGCCAACATCCTAGCGGGAGTGGGGGCGATGAGCAGTTCTTC.